This TCR beta chain originates from a study of control samples from healthy donors and cancer patients. CDR1 WSHSY and CDR2 SAAADI come from the germline V gene. CDR3 length: 12 amino acids. The ends were cut back, 3 bases at V and 11 bases at J, with 13 bases in the middle. Clones were read by immunoSEQ multiplex PCR, and TCRdb kept only the in-frame ones, dropping some. The table includes tens of thousands of clones, around nine tenths detected once. Sequencing input: PBMCs. The origin of this receptor is a man aged 25 to 40 with colorectal cancer. The J gene is TRBJ1-1, the V gene TRBV10-2; maybe TRBD1 (5 bases). The CDR3 region is CASSEGERGAFF. The CDR3 DNA follows: TGCGCCAGCAGTGAAGGGGAGCGGGGCGCTTTCTTT.